Each of the 14 T cell receptor beta chains below was sequenced from the same sample in a study of T cell responses to AZD1222 COVID-19 vaccine. Repertoires were generated with immunoSEQ multiplex PCR, while TCRdb's copy carries only in-frame clones and drops some. Of about 170,000 clones in the sample, roughly 89% were seen once. Source: peripheral blood, taken 28 days after the second AZD1222 dose. The receptors here all came from an adult who received the AZD1222 COVID-19 vaccine.

The rearrangement joins TRBV27 to TRBJ2-1; 7 bases match TRBD2. Germline V gene sequence: CDR1 MNHEY, CDR2 SMNVEV (reference sequence). Trimming removed 0 bases from V and 9 bases from J; junction bases left unmatched: 8. There are 15 residues in the CDR3. The CDR3 is CASSLSRLAAVEQFF. The CDR3 DNA follows: TGTGCCAGCAGTTTATCGAGACTAGCTGCTGTTGAGCAGTTCTTC.

This chain joins TRBV18 and TRBJ1-2; D is perhaps TRBD1 (6 bases). This CDR3 region has 14 residues. Germline V CDR1 and CDR2: KGHSH, LQKENI. V was pared by 5 bases and J by 5 bases, with 15 bases between. The CDR3 DNA sequence: TGTGCCAGCTCAACGGACGGACAGCATTATGGCTACACCTTC. Protein sequence: CASSTDGQHYGYTF.

This rearrangement joins TRBV27 to TRBJ2-7; D is uncertain. This CDR3 contains 13 residues. Trimming took off 5 bases at V and 9 bases at J, with 17 bases between the two ends. The germline V gene has CDR1 MNHEY and CDR2 SMNVEV (reference sequence). The CDR3 loop reads CASSPRTSTGQYF. For the CDR3, the DNA is TGTGCCAGCAGTCCGCGGACCTCTACCGGGCAGTACTTC.

The chain joins TRBV19 to TRBJ1-3; TRBD1 is a possible D gene (6 bases). Trimming stripped 3 bases from V and 4 bases from J, with 13 bases between. The CDR3 loop spans 15 amino acids. CDR1 LNHDA and CDR2 SQIVND come from the germline V gene (reference sequence). The CDR3 sequence is CASSIRGIPGNTIYF. CDR3 DNA: TGTGCCAGTAGTATCAGGGGAATCCCAGGAAACACCATATATTTT.

This clone came up once. V gene TRBV4-2 combines with J gene TRBJ1-2; no firm D call. V gave up 0 bases and J gave up 8 bases, with 22 bases separating them. The germline V gene encodes CDR1 LGHNA and CDR2 YNFKEQ. The CDR3 consists of 17 residues. The CDR3 region has the DNA TGTGCCAGCAGCCAAGAGGAAAGTTTTGACCCGGCAAGGGGCTACACCTTC. Its protein product is CASSQEESFDPARGYTF.

In nucleotides, the CDR3 is TGTGCCAGCGTATTCGGACTAGCGGGGAGCCAGCCCTACAATGAGCAGTTCTTC. Translating it yields CASVFGLAGSQPYNEQFF. V is TRBV11-2 and J is TRBJ2-1; 12 bases align to TRBD2. The CDR3 sequence is 18 residues long. Germline V gene data show CDR1 as SGHAT and CDR2 as FQNNGV. J lost 2 bases, V lost 8 bases, and 13 bases had no gene match. Filled out from reference TRBV11-2 and TRBJ2-1, the complete variable domain reads EAGVAQSPRYKIIEKRQSVAFWCNPISGHATLYWYQQILGQGPKLLIQFQNNGVVDDSQLPKDRFSAERLKGVDSTLKIQPAKLEDSAVYLCASVFGLAGSQPYNEQFFGPGTRLTVL.

V usage is TRBV6-1 and J usage is TRBJ1-5; D is uncertain. The CDR3 runs 13 residues. In germline, CDR1 is MNHNS, CDR2 SASEGT. The V and J ends lost 2 bases and 2 bases respectively, with 4 bases between them. This CDR3 reads CASSEYGNQPQHF. In DNA form, the CDR3 reads TGTGCCAGCAGTGAATATGGCAATCAGCCCCAGCATTTT.

The count of this clone is one. The chain employs TRBV6-5 and TRBJ1-1; possibly TRBD1 for D (5 bases). V shed 6 bases and J shed 5 bases, with 13 bases lying between them. Per germline, CDR1 MNHEY and CDR2 SVGAGI. The length of the CDR3 is 13 residues. CDR3 sequence (DNA): TGTGCCAGCAGAACAGGCCCCCGTACTGAAGCTTTCTTT. Protein product: CASRTGPRTEAFF.

The J gene is TRBJ1-2, the V gene TRBV2; TRBD1 might be the D (5 bases). The CDR3 length is 15 residues. Trimming removed 6 bases from V and 4 bases from J, with 18 bases in between. CDR1 SNHLY and CDR2 FYNNEI come from the germline V gene. CDR3 in DNA: TGTGCCAGCAGGGGGGATGGGCAGGGTGTCTATGGCTACACCTTC. Translated: CASRGDGQGVYGYTF.

The chain carries TRBV6-1 and TRBJ1-2; D is ambiguous. The CDR3 has 16 residues. V was shortened by 3 bases and J by 8 bases, with 22 bases between the two germline ends. Germline V gene data show CDR1 as MNHNS and CDR2 as SASEGT. The CDR3: CASSEMIPIVTEGYTF. The DNA for the CDR3 is TGTGCCAGCAGTGAGATGATACCGATAGTAACGGAGGGCTACACCTTC.

V usage is TRBV19 and J usage is TRBJ2-7; the match to TRBD1 covers 9 bases. V was clipped by 6 bases and J by 3 bases; unmatched bases: 9. CDR1 and CDR2 (germline): LNHDA, SQIVND (reference sequence). The CDR3 is 15 amino acids. The CDR3 DNA reads as TGTGCCAGTAGAAAAGGAGGACAGGGGTACTACGAGCAGTACTTC. The encoded protein is CASRKGGQGYYEQYF. The variable domain in full, with the rest retrieved from reference TRBV19 and TRBJ2-7, is DGGITQSPKYLFRKEGQNVTLSCEQNLNHDAMYWYRQDPGQGLRLIYYSQIVNDFQKGDIAEGYSVSREKKESFPLTVTSAQKNPTAFYLCASRKGGQGYYEQYFGPGTRLTVT.

This clone was counted once. V usage is TRBV4-1 and J usage is TRBJ2-7; the D gene is possibly TRBD1 (5 bases). Trimming took 3 bases from V and 1 from J, leaving 10 bases between them. This CDR3 spans 14 amino acids. CDR1 is MGHRA and CDR2 is YSYEKL in the germline V gene. The CDR3 here is CASSHGKGSYEQYF. CDR3 coding DNA: TGCGCCAGCAGCCACGGTAAGGGGTCCTACGAGCAGTACTTC.

V usage is TRBV5-4 and J usage is TRBJ2-5; TRBD2 is a possible D gene (7 bases). Germline CDR1 and CDR2: SGHNT and YYREEE (reference sequence). CDR3 size: 13 residues. V was shortened by 3 bases and J by 5 bases, with 11 bases between the two germline ends. In DNA, the CDR3 is TGTGCCAGCAGCTACGGGGGGCTCGAGACCCAGTACTTC. It is translated as CASSYGGLETQYF.

This chain connects TRBV2 to TRBJ1-2; D is uncertain. CDR1 is SNHLY and CDR2 is FYNNEI in the germline V gene. The CDR3 is made up of 12 amino acids. Trimming took 5 bases from V and 0 from J, leaving 4 bases between them. The CDR3 here is CASSQPNYGYTF. The CDR3 DNA reads TGTGCCAGCAGTCAACCTAACTATGGCTACACCTTC.